This T cell receptor beta chain was profiled in a study of T cell responses to AZD1222 COVID-19 vaccine. Study-wide results and limits: Repertoires were obtained only post-peak T cell response. Among vaccine-associated CD4 TCRs, coverage spanned spike, with dominance at 160-218 and 743-854. Females outnumbered males among donors, who were mostly white British; clonal diversity was possibly underestimated.

Only in-frame clones appear in the TCRdb table, and some are missing; sequencing was by immunoSEQ multiplex PCR. The sample includes roughly 150,000 clones, approximately 86% of them seen just once. There are 14 residues in the CDR3. V was shortened by 6 bases and J by 2 bases, with 10 bases between the two germline ends. CDR1 MNHEY and CDR2 SVGAGI come from the germline V gene. A remark on this clone: The antigen remains undetermined.

The chain employs TRBV6-5 and TRBJ2-2, with a tentative D call TRBD2 (7 bases). This TCR came from an adult who had recovered from COVID-19. Sequenced here: peripheral blood, sampled after recovery from COVID-19. The CDR3 protein is CASRSGGNTGELFF. The CDR3 DNA reads TGTGCCAGCAGGTCGGGGGGCAACACCGGGGAGCTGTTTTTT.